Below are 26 T cell receptor beta chains sequenced from a single sample in a study of early T cells in non-severe SARS-CoV-2 infection. TCRdb passed the 5' RACE reads through MiXCR, listing each CDR3 protein once. The sample yields tens of thousands of distinct CDR3 sequences, approximately 12% seen once. The specimen was whole blood. The source of these receptors is an adult who was a healthcare worker with PCR-confirmed SARS-CoV-2 infection or an uninfected control (not recorded which).

The J gene is TRBJ2-5, the V gene TRBV4-1; 13 bases map to TRBD2. The CDR3 totals 15 residues. V was clipped by 4 bases and J by 4 bases; unmatched bases: 3. Per the germline V gene, CDR1 is MGHRA and CDR2 is YSYEKL. The DNA for the CDR3 is TGCGCCAGCAGCCCGGGGACTAGCGGGATAGAGACCCAGTACTTC. It codes for CASSPGTSGIETQYF.

In this sample, this clonotype turned up many times. The genes are TRBV10-3 and TRBJ2-1, with TRBD2 matching 8 bases. The junction had 1 base not matched to a gene; V was cut back by 3 bases and J by 0 bases. This CDR3 is 15 amino acids long. Per germline, CDR1 ENHRY and CDR2 SYGVKD. The CDR3 DNA is TGTGCCATCAGTGATAGCGGGGACTCCTACAATGAGCAGTTCTTC. This gives the protein CAISDSGDSYNEQFF.

This clonotype was seen ten or more times. The CDR3 protein is CASSMGQDSYEQYF. In nucleotides, the CDR3 is TGCGCCAGCAGCATGGGACAGGACTCCTACGAGCAGTACTTC. The chain recombines TRBV5-1 with TRBJ2-7, with TRBD1 identical over 8 bases. The CDR3 runs to 14 residues. V lost 4 bases and J lost 0; bases outside the gene matches: 3. CDR1 and CDR2 from the germline V gene are SGHRS and YFSETQ.

The table lists this clonotype with many counts. The rearrangement links TRBV29-1 to TRBJ2-1; 8 bases are a match to TRBD2. With V trimmed by 8 bases and J by 4 bases, 10 bases remained unmatched. CDR3 length equals 14 residues. Germline values: CDR1 SQVTM, CDR2 ANQGSEA. The CDR3: CSLKMAGGYNEQFF. CDR3 coding DNA: TGCAGCCTAAAAATGGCGGGAGGATACAATGAGCAGTTCTTC.

In this sample, this clonotype is medium-sized. The gene calls are TRBV12-3 or TRBV12-4 and TRBJ2-6, with a tentative D call TRBD2 (6 bases). Trimming cost V 6 bases and J 2 bases, with 11 bases left between them. This CDR3 is 15 amino acids long. CDR3 coding DNA: TGTGCCAGCAGCCGTCGCGGGACTGGGGCCAACGTCCTGACTTTC. Protein sequence: CASSRRGTGANVLTF.

There are many counts of this clonotype. The chain couples TRBV2 to TRBJ1-2; D is possibly TRBD1 (6 bases). This CDR3 is 14 amino acids long. The germline gives CDR1 SNHLY, CDR2 FYNNEI. V lost 4 bases and J lost 8, with 17 bases in between. CDR3 coding DNA: TGTGCCAGCAGTGTGTGGACAGAAGGTGTCGGCTACACCTTC. Amino acids: CASSVWTEGVGYTF.

This clonotype occurred a few times. The gene calls are TRBV27 and TRBJ2-7; 8 positions agree with TRBD2. V lost 3 bases, J lost 4 bases, and 8 bases stayed unmatched. The CDR3 covers 15 residues. Germline V gene sequence: CDR1 MNHEY, CDR2 SMNVEV (reference sequence). The CDR3 loop is CASSLSVAGRYEQYF. The CDR3 DNA reads TGTGCCAGCAGTTTGTCGGTAGCGGGAAGGTACGAGCAGTACTTC.

V usage is TRBV20-1 and J usage is TRBJ2-1; 12 bases are a match to TRBD2. The CDR3 is 16 residues long. The V gene's germline CDR1 is DFQATT and CDR2 SNEGSKA (reference sequence). V dropped 0 bases and J dropped 7; count of bases not matched to a gene: 7. The CDR3 spells CSARDPLAGGRNEQFF. CDR3 nucleotides: TGCAGTGCTAGAGATCCTCTAGCGGGAGGGAGGAATGAGCAGTTCTTC.

The chain is built from TRBV7-6 and TRBJ2-3; D unresolved. The V gene lost 5 bases and the J gene lost 5 bases, with 8 bases spanning the gap. The CDR3 is made up of 12 amino acids. Germline V lookup: CDR1 SGHVS, CDR2 FNYEAQ. The CDR3 nucleotides are TGTGCCAGCAGCCATTGGGGAGATACGCAGTATTTT. It codes for CASSHWGDTQYF.

This chain connects TRBV11-2 to TRBJ2-5; 7 positions agree with TRBD1. Germline-derived CDR1 and CDR2 are SGHAT and FQNNGV. Trimming took 5 bases from V and 5 from J; bases not matched to a gene: 11. CDR3 length equals 15 residues. Here the CDR3 DNA reads TGTGCCAGCAGCCCTACTACAGGGGCGAGGGAGACCCAGTACTTC. Protein: CASSPTTGARETQYF.

This clonotype was recorded many times. The CDR3 region is CASSLAGQGAQETQYF. Here the CDR3 DNA reads TGTGCCAGCAGCTTAGCCGGGCAGGGAGCCCAAGAGACCCAGTACTTC. The genes are TRBV7-2 and TRBJ2-5, with D possibly called TRBD1 or TRBD2 (5 bases each). The CDR3 is 16 amino acids. Germline CDR1 reads SGHTA; CDR2 reads FQGNSA. V was cut by 0 bases and J by 1 base, with 12 bases left in between.

The V call is TRBV11-2, the J call TRBJ1-6; no clear D gene. This CDR3 comprises 12 residues. The germline gives CDR1 SGHAT, CDR2 FQNNGV. V lost 5 bases and J 11 bases, leaving 10 bases between the germline ends. As DNA, the CDR3 is TGTGCCAGCAGCATGGATAAGCCACCCCTCCACTTT. It yields the protein CASSMDKPPLHF.

The chain combines TRBV7-7 with TRBJ2-5; 9 bases map to TRBD1. The CDR3 is made up of 15 amino acids. The V gene's germline CDR1 is SSHAT and CDR2 FNYEAQ (reference sequence). V lost 1 base and J lost 3; bases outside the gene matches: 3. Written as DNA, the CDR3 is TGTGCCAGCAGCTTAGACGGGACAGGGAAAGAGACCCAGTACTTC. Encoded protein: CASSLDGTGKETQYF.

The CDR3 DNA reads as TGTGCCAGCAGTGAACCCTCGGGGCAGGGTCAGTTCTTC. As protein: CASSEPSGQGQFF. The J gene is TRBJ2-1, the V gene TRBV6-1; D possibly matches TRBD1 or TRBD2 (5 bases each). The V gene's germline CDR1 is MNHNS and CDR2 SASEGT. Trimming pared 2 bases from V and 13 bases from J, leaving 15 bases between. The CDR3 has 13 amino acids.

The chain recombines TRBV18 with TRBJ1-5; the D gene is possibly TRBD1 (5 bases). Germline V gene data show CDR1 as KGHSH and CDR2 as LQKENI. The ends were cut back, 2 bases at V and 2 bases at J, with 13 bases in the middle. CDR3 size: 16 residues. CDR3 loop: CASSPVRGSGNQPQHF. CDR3 sequence (DNA): TGTGCCAGCTCACCAGTAAGGGGATCGGGCAATCAGCCCCAGCATTTT.

This clonotype occurred many times. This chain connects TRBV12-3 or TRBV12-4 to TRBJ1-5, with D possibly matching TRBD1 (6 bases). This CDR3 is 13 amino acids long. V was pared by 3 bases and J by 9 bases, with 12 bases between. CDR3 in DNA: TGTGCCAGCAGTTTTGGGGGCGAGTCGCCCCAGCATTTT. Protein: CASSFGGESPQHF.

The table lists this clonotype with a few counts. The V call is TRBV6-2 or TRBV6-3, the J call TRBJ2-1; D is perhaps TRBD2 (6 bases). The CDR3 loop spans 15 amino acids. V was shortened by 4 bases and J by 9 bases, with 19 bases between the two germline ends. The germline gives CDR1 MNHEY, CDR2 SVGEGT. The CDR3 nucleotides are TGTGCCAGCAGTTGGGCGGCGGGGCCCCGAAGTGAGCAGTTCTTC. Protein: CASSWAAGPRSEQFF.

This clonotype was detected many times. The CDR3 DNA reads as TGTGCCAGCTCCCCGGGGGAGACTCAGCCCCAGCATTTT. It codes for CASSPGETQPQHF. V and J are TRBV18 and TRBJ1-5; D might be TRBD1 (5 bases). CDR1 is KGHSH and CDR2 is LQKENI in the germline V gene. The CDR3 totals 13 residues. Trimming stripped 6 bases from V and 6 bases from J, with 12 bases between.

This clonotype was detected many times. The rearrangement links TRBV14 to TRBJ1-4; D possibly corresponds to TRBD1 (6 bases). Germline CDR1 reads SGHDN; CDR2 reads FVKESK. CDR3 length equals 17 residues. Deletions cut 5 bases from V and 4 bases from J, with 20 bases between. This CDR3 reads CASSTPTPGHLNEKLFF. CDR3 coding DNA: TGTGCCAGCAGCACACCAACTCCGGGACACCTTAATGAAAAACTGTTTTTT.

This clonotype has ten or more counts. The chain combines TRBV12-3 or TRBV12-4 with TRBJ2-5, with D possibly TRBD1 on 6 matching bases. The CDR3 sequence is 14 residues long. Between the trimmed V and J ends, which lost 6 bases and 4 bases, there was a span of 15 bases. In DNA, the CDR3 is TGTGCCAGCAGCCAGAACAGGGTGCGAGAGACCCAGTACTTC. It specifies CASSQNRVRETQYF.

This clonotype was recorded many times. V is TRBV5-6 and J is TRBJ2-1; 8 bases map to TRBD2. CDR3 length equals 14 residues. Germline lookup yields CDR1 SGHDT and CDR2 YYEEEE. The V and J ends lost 0 bases and 9 bases, in that order; junction bases with no gene match: 5. The CDR3 protein is CASSLVVAGGEQFF. The CDR3 coding sequence is TGTGCCAGCAGCTTGGTCGTTGCGGGAGGTGAGCAGTTCTTC.

This clonotype has a handful of counts. The chain joins TRBV4-2 to TRBJ2-3; the match to TRBD1 covers 9 bases. CDR1 and CDR2 (germline): LGHNA, YNFKEQ. Trimming removed 1 base from V and 1 base from J; junction bases left unmatched: 6. The CDR3 extends over 17 amino acids. The CDR3 DNA is TGTGCCAGCAGCCAAGTAACAGGGGGCCGCGGCACAGATACGCAGTATTTT. Translating it yields CASSQVTGGRGTDTQYF.

This clonotype was recorded at least ten times. The chain employs TRBV29-1 and TRBJ2-2; 7 bases line up with TRBD1. Germline lookup yields CDR1 SQVTM and CDR2 ANQGSEA. The CDR3 runs 15 residues. The V gene end was trimmed by 5 bases and the J gene end by 3 bases; junction bases not matched to a gene: 9. The CDR3 spells CSVKGGGGDTGELFF. For the CDR3, the DNA is TGCAGCGTTAAAGGGGGCGGTGGGGACACCGGGGAGCTGTTTTTT.

V gene TRBV7-9 combines with J gene TRBJ1-3; D ambiguous. V dropped 5 bases and J dropped 0 bases, with 11 bases sitting between them. Germline values: CDR1 SEHNR, CDR2 FQNEAQ (reference sequence). The CDR3 consists of 15 residues. The CDR3 coding sequence is TGTGCCAGCAGCCCTAGACAAAGCTCTGGAAACACCATATATTTT. Its protein is CASSPRQSSGNTIYF.

This chain links TRBV20-1 with TRBJ2-7; 9 nucleotides agree with TRBD1. This CDR3 is built from 14 residues. The V gene end was trimmed by 5 bases and the J gene end by 3 bases; junction bases not matched to a gene: 8. The germline V gene has CDR1 DFQATT and CDR2 SNEGSKA (reference sequence). The CDR3 DNA sequence: TGCAGTGCTGGCGGACAGGGGCCAAACTACGAGCAGTACTTC. Protein sequence: CSAGGQGPNYEQYF.

The CDR3 spells CASSPPSGRADTQYF. DNA for the CDR3: TGTGCCAGCTCACCACCTAGCGGGAGAGCAGATACGCAGTATTTT. V is TRBV18 and J is TRBJ2-3, with 9 bases lining up with TRBD2. With V trimmed by 0 bases and J by 4 bases, 2 bases remained unmatched. Germline CDR1 and CDR2: KGHSH and LQKENI. The CDR3 extends over 15 amino acids.